Each of the 15 T cell receptor beta chains below was sequenced from the same sample in a study of early T cells in non-severe SARS-CoV-2 infection. MiXCR was run by TCRdb on the 5' RACE reads, yielding one entry per CDR3 protein. The sample holds 55,000 to 70,000 distinct CDR3 sequences, 11% seen once. Input material: whole blood. These receptors came from an adult who was a healthcare worker with PCR-confirmed SARS-CoV-2 infection or an uninfected control (not recorded which).

The table lists this clonotype with a few counts. The rearrangement links TRBV15 to TRBJ2-1; 7 bases match TRBD2. Germline V gene sequence: CDR1 LNHNV, CDR2 YYDKDF (reference sequence). The CDR3 covers 14 residues. Trimming removed 1 base from V and 8 bases from J; junction bases left unmatched: 5. The CDR3 reads CATSRGGSSYEQFF. DNA of the CDR3: TGTGCCACCAGCAGAGGCGGGAGTAGTTATGAGCAGTTCTTC.

This clonotype was counted many times. The genes are TRBV21-1 and TRBJ2-7; whether TRBD2, the table's D call, matches the DNA was not checked. TRBV21-1 represents a pseudogene. This CDR3 spans 21 amino acids. The CDR3 spells CASSKGPVGTCSGTSIYEQYF. The CDR3 bases are TGTGCCAGCAGCAAAGGACCCGTCGGGACCTGCTCCGGGACTAGCATCTACGAGCAGTACTTC.

This clonotype was seen more than once but under ten times. The CDR3 DNA follows: TGTGCCACCACCGGAGATACGGGAGTAAATTTGGAGACCCAGTACTTC. Translated: CATTGDTGVNLETQYF. This chain joins TRBV7-9 and TRBJ2-5; the D gene is possibly TRBD2 (6 bases). The CDR3 is made up of 16 amino acids. V lost 10 bases to trimming and J lost 5 bases, with 26 bases between them. Germline CDR1 SEHNR, CDR2 FQNEAQ (reference sequence).

This clonotype was recorded at least ten times. The V gene is TRBV2, the J gene TRBJ2-3; weak D call: TRBD2 (6 bases). Germline CDR1 is SNHLY and CDR2 is FYNNEI. V was trimmed by 5 bases and J by 0 bases, leaving 12 bases between them. The CDR3 has 15 residues. This chain's CDR3 is CASSFTSRSTDTQYF. The CDR3 nucleotides read TGTGCCAGCAGTTTTACTAGCCGTAGCACAGATACGCAGTATTTT.

This clonotype was counted ten times or more. The chain has TRBV24-1 and TRBJ1-2; D gene ambiguous. Trimming took 1 base from V and 2 from J, leaving 7 bases between them. The CDR3 runs 14 residues. Germline V gene lookup returns CDR1 KGHDR and CDR2 SFDVKD. The DNA for the CDR3 is TGTGCCACCAGTGATTTCGACGGAAACTATGGCTACACCTTC. It codes for CATSDFDGNYGYTF.

This clonotype came up a few times. V usage is TRBV20-1 and J usage is TRBJ2-1, with D maybe TRBD2 (6 bases). The CDR3 is made up of 13 amino acids. With 5 bases removed from V and 10 bases from J, the gap between germline ends came to 18 bases. The germline gives CDR1 DFQATT, CDR2 SNEGSKA (reference sequence). CDR3 amino acids: CSAHRDSVIEQFF. The CDR3 bases are TGCAGTGCTCACCGGGACTCCGTTATAGAGCAGTTCTTC.

The rearrangement links TRBV28 to TRBJ1-4, with D perhaps matching TRBD1 (5 bases). Between the trimmed V and J ends, which lost 7 bases and 11 bases, there was a span of 14 bases. The length of the CDR3 is 12 residues. Germline V CDR1 and CDR2: MDHEN, SYDVKM. The CDR3 is CASTREHRKLFF. In DNA form, the CDR3 reads TGTGCCAGCACTCGGGAACACAGGAAACTGTTTTTT.

The sample holds a few counts of this clonotype. V gene TRBV7-2 combines with J gene TRBJ1-2; D gene unclear. V lost 2 bases and J lost 6, with 10 bases in between. Germline-derived CDR1 and CDR2 are SGHTA and FQGNSA. The CDR3 covers 13 residues. The DNA of the CDR3 is TGTGCCAGCAGCTTACTGCGACAAGATGGCTACACCTTC. Its translation: CASSLLRQDGYTF.

Only a few counts were recorded for this clonotype. This chain links TRBV7-8 with TRBJ1-2; no clear D gene. CDR3 length: 14 amino acids. CDR1 and CDR2 (germline): SGHVS, FQNEAQ. Trimming cost V 1 base and J 1 base, with 7 bases left between them. The DNA of the CDR3 is TGTGCCAGCAGCTTAGGGGAGCTTAACTATGGCTACACCTTC. It yields the protein CASSLGELNYGYTF.

CDR3 protein: CASSEDRENEKLFF. In DNA, the CDR3 is TGCGCCAGCAGTGAGGACAGGGAGAATGAAAAACTGTTTTTT. The chain has TRBV10-2 and TRBJ1-4; 7 positions agree with TRBD1. Losses at the gene ends were 2 bases for V and 5 bases for J; bases not matched to a gene: 2. The CDR3 extends over 14 amino acids. Germline V gene sequence: CDR1 WSHSY, CDR2 SAAADI.

This clonotype is classed as medium-sized (0.01 to 0.1%). The V and J genes are TRBV7-9 and TRBJ2-1, with 7 bases fitting TRBD2. Losses at the gene ends were 5 bases for V and 10 bases for J; bases not matched to a gene: 8. This CDR3 is 13 amino acids long. In germline, CDR1 is SEHNR, CDR2 FQNEAQ (reference sequence). Here the CDR3 DNA reads TGTGCCAGCAGCGAAGGACTAGTTGGGGAGCAGTTCTTC. Encoded protein: CASSEGLVGEQFF.

The genes are TRBV28 and TRBJ2-3, with 9 bases matching TRBD1. Germline CDR1 MDHEN, CDR2 SYDVKM. This CDR3 has 18 amino acids. Trimming at V came to 3 bases and at J to 4 bases, leaving 14 bases not matched to a gene. The CDR3 nucleotides are TGTGCCAGCAGTTTCTCAAACGCCGGACAGGGGAGGTCAGATACGCAGTATTTT. It codes for CASSFSNAGQGRSDTQYF. Full variable domain (missing parts from reference TRBV28 and TRBJ2-3): DVKVTQSSRYLVKRTGEKVFLECVQDMDHENMFWYRQDPGLGLRLIYFSYDVKMKEKGDIPEGYSVSREKKERFSLILESASTNQTSMYLCASSFSNAGQGRSDTQYFGPGTRLTVL.

This chain connects TRBV11-2 to TRBJ2-3, with TRBD2 matching 7 bases. The CDR3 consists of 15 residues. After removal of 5 bases from V and 15 bases from J, the junction contained 20 bases not matched to a gene. Per germline, CDR1 SGHAT and CDR2 FQNNGV. CDR3 nucleotide sequence: TGTGCCAGCAGCCGACCGGGAGGAGGCCGAAGATCGGACTATTTT. Amino acid sequence: CASSRPGGGRRSDYF.

V gene TRBV5-6 combines with J gene TRBJ2-7; D may be TRBD2 (6 bases). CDR1 and CDR2 from the germline V gene are SGHDT and YYEEEE. CDR3 size: 13 residues. Trimming took off 4 bases at V and 4 bases at J, with 12 bases between the two ends. The CDR3 is CASSPWRGYEQYF. In DNA form, the CDR3 reads TGTGCCAGCAGCCCGTGGAGGGGATACGAGCAGTACTTC.

This clonotype came up once. V usage is TRBV7-9 and J usage is TRBJ2-7, with a weak D call TRBD2 (6 bases). V was pared by 4 bases and J by 7 bases, with 11 bases between. Germline CDR1 and CDR2: SEHNR and FQNEAQ (reference sequence). This CDR3 region has 12 residues. In DNA, the CDR3 is TGTGCCAGCAGCTCGGTAGCGGTGGAGCAGTACTTC. Amino acids: CASSSVAVEQYF.